These 5 T cell receptor beta chains originate from one sample sequenced in a study of T cell clonality in common variable immunodeficiency. Antigen specificity for these receptors is unknown. Broader study findings: Common variable immunodeficiency TCR beta sequences reportedly had fewer deletions and N-nucleotide insertions.

Sequenced by immunoSEQ multiplex PCR; TCRdb stores in-frame clones only, minus some. Recorded here are 32,000 or so clones, none singletons. The sample taken for sequencing was peripheral blood mononuclear cells. Receptors were obtained from a human donor with common variable immunodeficiency.

At least ten counts were recorded for this clone. The CDR3 goes on 3 residues after the read ends, and that part is filled in from the germline J gene. The chain carries TRBV12-3 or TRBV12-4 and TRBJ2-5; TRBD2 might be the D (5 bases). V was cut by 6 bases and J by 7 bases, with 15 bases left in between. CDR3 size: 13 residues. The part of the CDR3 DNA that was read is TGTGCCAGCAGCCTCGGACGGGGTAGGACC. Translation gives CASSLGRGRT. In full, the CDR3 is CASSLGRGRTQYF.

This clone was recorded a few times. The read ends 3 residues before the CDR3 terminus; that terminus is restored from the germline J gene. J is TRBJ1-2 and V is TRBV18, with 7 bases fitting TRBD1. The CDR3 runs 13 residues. V dropped 3 bases and J dropped 7; count of bases not matched to a gene: 5. Germline CDR1 is KGHSH and CDR2 is LQKENI. CDR3 DNA, as far as it was read: TGTGCCAGCTCACCCCAGGGGGATGGTGGC. Its protein is CASSPQGDGG. The CDR3 in its entirety is CASSPQGDGGYTF.

This clone was observed a few times. The read terminates 3 residues ahead of where the CDR3 ends, so the germline J gene completes it. V is TRBV7-9 and J is TRBJ1-1; TRBD1 matches 7 bases. The CDR3 is 15 residues long. Germline V gene data show CDR1 as SEHNR and CDR2 as FQNEAQ (reference sequence). J lost 1 base, V lost 3 bases, and 5 bases had no gene match. The DNA read from the CDR3 is TGTGCCAGCAGCTTGGTCGGGACAGCGAACACTGAA. Translated, it gives CASSLVGTANTE. The whole CDR3 reads CASSLVGTANTEAFF. Full variable domain (rest looked up from reference TRBV7-9 and TRBJ1-1): DTGVSQNPRHKITKRGQNVTFRCDPISEHNRLYWYRQTLGQGPEFLTYFQNEAQLEKSRLLSDRFSAERPKGSFSTLEIQRTEQGDSAMYLCASSLVGTANTEAFFGQGTRLTVV.

In the case of this clone: Read coverage stops 3 residues before the CDR3 terminus; the germline J gene supplies the remainder. The chain employs TRBV2 and TRBJ2-3, with TRBD2 matching over 14 bases. The CDR3 loop spans 17 amino acids. With 4 bases clipped from V and 4 bases from J, the junction kept 7 bases outside the gene matches. Per germline, CDR1 SNHLY and CDR2 FYNNEI. The DNA read from the CDR3 is TGTGCCAGCAGTGCAACGACTAGCGGGGGGGCCGCAGATACG. This encodes CASSATTSGGAADT. The entire CDR3 reads CASSATTSGGAADTQYF.

Of note for this clone: Coverage ceases 3 residues before the CDR3 finishes, and the germline J gene fills in the end. The gene calls are TRBV18 and TRBJ2-3; tentative D call: TRBD2 (5 bases). From germline, CDR1 is KGHSH and CDR2 LQKENI. Between the trimmed V and J ends, which lost 2 bases and 2 bases, there was a span of 11 bases. The CDR3 loop spans 15 amino acids. The chain's CDR3 is CASSPGLAVTDTQYF. Incomplete CDR3 DNA: TGTGCCAGCTCACCAGGGCTAGCCGTCACAGATACG.